This T cell receptor (beta chain) appears in the sequencing data of a study of cytomegalovirus exposure and HLA in healthy donors. Whole-study findings and limits: Researchers had no immune exposure information except CMV serostatus available. The productive fraction for most TCR beta V segments was about 90% or about 30% in an earlier analysis.

This clone was counted a single time. Its target is not known. This PCR relied on a set of 60 Vbeta primers and 13 Jbeta primers. Repertoires were generated with immunoSEQ multiplex PCR, while TCRdb's copy carries only in-frame clones and drops some. Here the sample spans 110,000 or so clones, 82% being singletons. V lost 0 bases to trimming and J lost 11 bases; unmatched junction nucleotides: 13. The CDR3 runs 16 residues. Germline V gives CDR1 MNHNS, CDR2 SASEGT. The sequence derives from a woman between 18 and 30 years old in good health and CMV-seronegative. The chain has TRBV6-1 and TRBJ1-1, with 9 bases identical to TRBD1. The source material was PBMCs. DNA for the CDR3: TGTGCCAGCAGTGAAGCGCTTCAGGGACAGGGAGGTTCGGCTTTCTTT. Translated, it gives CASSEALQGQGGSAFF.